Below, one T cell receptor beta chain is given with its context. These data belong to a study of blood T cell repertoires in COVID-19. In the study overall: Acute and convalescent COVID-19 samples came from the United States, Italy and Spain.

Across over 20 US areas, participants ranged in age from about 18 to 100 years. Participant-reported clinical history was the basis for cohort assignment. V lost 6 bases to trimming and J lost 3 bases, with 12 bases between them. This CDR3 region has 13 residues. CDR1 MNHEY and CDR2 SMNVEV come from the germline V gene (reference sequence). Profiled with immunoSEQ multiplex PCR; TCRdb holds only in-frame clones, not every one. This table has fewer than 500,000 clones, 85% to 90% appearing once. This TCR was sampled from a man in his thirties or forties who had recovered from COVID-19. Sequenced input: PBMCs or T cells enriched from blood (not recorded which). The rearrangement joins TRBV27 to TRBJ2-7; tentative D call: TRBD2 (6 bases). The CDR3 nucleotides are TGTGCCAGCAGGGAGGGACTTAACTACGAGCAGTACTTC. Translating gives CASREGLNYEQYF.